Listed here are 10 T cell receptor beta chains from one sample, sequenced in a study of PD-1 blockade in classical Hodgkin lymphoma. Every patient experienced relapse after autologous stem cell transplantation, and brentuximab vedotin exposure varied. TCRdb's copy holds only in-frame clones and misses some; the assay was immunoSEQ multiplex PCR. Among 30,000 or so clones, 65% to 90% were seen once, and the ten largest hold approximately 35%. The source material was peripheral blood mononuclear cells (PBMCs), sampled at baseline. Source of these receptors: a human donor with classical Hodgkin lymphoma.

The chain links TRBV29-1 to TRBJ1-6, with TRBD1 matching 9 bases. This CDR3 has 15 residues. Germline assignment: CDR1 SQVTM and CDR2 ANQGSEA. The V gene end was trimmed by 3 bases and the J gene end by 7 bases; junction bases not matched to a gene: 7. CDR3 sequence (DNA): TGCAGCGTTGATGGGACAGGGAGTCTCAATTCACCCCTCCACTTT. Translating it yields CSVDGTGSLNSPLHF.

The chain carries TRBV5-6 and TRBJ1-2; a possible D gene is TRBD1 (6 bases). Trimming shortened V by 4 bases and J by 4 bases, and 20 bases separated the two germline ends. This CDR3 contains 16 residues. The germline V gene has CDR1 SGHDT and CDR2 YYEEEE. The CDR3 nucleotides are TGTGCCAGCAGCCCAAGGGGGAGGGGATCCCGCTATGGCTACACCTTC. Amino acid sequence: CASSPRGRGSRYGYTF.

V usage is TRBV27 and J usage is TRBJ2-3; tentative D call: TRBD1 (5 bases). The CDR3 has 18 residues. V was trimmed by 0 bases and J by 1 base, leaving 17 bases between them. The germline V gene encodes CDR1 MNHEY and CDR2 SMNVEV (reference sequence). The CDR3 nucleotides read TGTGCCAGCAGTTTATCTCAGGGAACGAGATTAGGCACAGATACGCAGTATTTT. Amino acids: CASSLSQGTRLGTDTQYF.

Here the CDR3 reads CASSFRGRTGELFF. The DNA for the CDR3 is TGTGCCAGCAGCTTCCGGGGGCGCACCGGGGAGCTGTTTTTT. The V call is TRBV7-3, the J call TRBJ2-2; D might be TRBD1 or TRBD2, each matching 6 bases. The CDR3 is made up of 14 amino acids. The germline CDR1 and CDR2 sequences are SGHTA and FQGTGA. V dropped 3 bases and J dropped 4 bases, with 9 bases sitting between them.

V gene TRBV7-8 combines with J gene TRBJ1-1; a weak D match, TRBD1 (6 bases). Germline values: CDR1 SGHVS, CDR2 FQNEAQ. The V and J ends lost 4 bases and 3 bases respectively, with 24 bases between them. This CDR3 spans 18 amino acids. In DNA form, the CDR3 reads TGTGCCAGCAGCTGGATCTACCGGACAGCTCGTGGTGACACTGAAGCTTTCTTT. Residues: CASSWIYRTARGDTEAFF.

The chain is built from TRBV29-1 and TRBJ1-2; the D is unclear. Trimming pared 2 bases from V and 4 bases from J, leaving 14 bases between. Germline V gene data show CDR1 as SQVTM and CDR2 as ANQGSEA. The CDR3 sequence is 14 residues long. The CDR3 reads CSVEPAPTPYGYTF. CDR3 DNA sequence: TGCAGCGTTGAACCCGCACCCACGCCCTATGGCTACACCTTC.

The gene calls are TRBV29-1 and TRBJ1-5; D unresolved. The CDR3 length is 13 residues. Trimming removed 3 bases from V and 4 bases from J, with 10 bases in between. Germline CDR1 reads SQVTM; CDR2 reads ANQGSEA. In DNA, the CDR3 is TGCAGCGTTGAGGCTGGGAGGAATCAGCCCCAGCATTTT. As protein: CSVEAGRNQPQHF.

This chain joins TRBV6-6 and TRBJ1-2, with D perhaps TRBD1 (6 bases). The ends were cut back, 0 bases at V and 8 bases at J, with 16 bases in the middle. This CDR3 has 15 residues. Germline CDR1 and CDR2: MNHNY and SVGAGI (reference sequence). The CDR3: CASSYSSVQGGGYTF. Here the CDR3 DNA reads TGTGCCAGCAGTTACTCGTCCGTACAGGGAGGGGGCTACACCTTC.

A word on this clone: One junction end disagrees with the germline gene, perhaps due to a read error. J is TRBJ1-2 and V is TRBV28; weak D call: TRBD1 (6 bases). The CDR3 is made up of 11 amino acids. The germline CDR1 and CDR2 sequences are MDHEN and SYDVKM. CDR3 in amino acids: CASGAFRDTLF. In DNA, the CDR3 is TGTGCCAGCGGGGCTTTTAGGGACACACTCTTC.

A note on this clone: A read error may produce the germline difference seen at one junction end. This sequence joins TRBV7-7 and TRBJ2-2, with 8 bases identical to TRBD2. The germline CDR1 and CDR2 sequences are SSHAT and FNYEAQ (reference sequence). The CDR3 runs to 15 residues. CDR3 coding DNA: TGTGCTAGCAGCTTAGGCCGGGAGGGGACCGGGGAGCTGTTTTTT. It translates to CASSLGREGTGELFF.